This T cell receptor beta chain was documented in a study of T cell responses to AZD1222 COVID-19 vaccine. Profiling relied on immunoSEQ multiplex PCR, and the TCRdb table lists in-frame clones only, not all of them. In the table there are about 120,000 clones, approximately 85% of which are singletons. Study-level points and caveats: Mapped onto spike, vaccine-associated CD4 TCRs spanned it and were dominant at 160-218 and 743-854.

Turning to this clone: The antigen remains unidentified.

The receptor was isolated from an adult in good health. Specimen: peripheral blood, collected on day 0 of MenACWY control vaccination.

The CDR3 here is CASGTWTGEYGYTF. The CDR3 bases are TGTGCCAGCGGGACCTGGACAGGGGAGTATGGCTACACCTTC. The genes are TRBV27 and TRBJ1-2; TRBD1 aligns across 9 bases. The CDR3 is 14 residues long. Trimming removed 8 bases from V and 5 bases from J; junction bases left unmatched: 9. Germline lookup yields CDR1 MNHEY and CDR2 SMNVEV (reference sequence).